The clone carrying this T cell receptor beta chain was seen many times. Its antigen is currently unknown. The donors, all of them Caucasian adults, lived in Nashville, Tennessee. This sample stems from a study of shared clonotypes between healthy human individuals. Study results and caveats: The sharing of roughly 5% of naive CD4 clonotypes was seen across a handful of donors. Generally, estimated richness proved larger in naive subsets than it did in memory subsets.

TCRdb's copy holds only in-frame clones and misses some; the assay was immunoSEQ multiplex PCR. The repertoire includes some 2,500,000 clones, just under 95% of them detected once, and 0.3% to 0.4% sits in the top ten. There are 14 residues in the CDR3. The germline CDR1 and CDR2 sequences are SGHKS and YYEKEE (reference sequence). V lost 2 bases to trimming and J lost 3 bases, with 9 bases between them. The sequencing input was naive CD4+ T cells from PBMCs. Subset denoted: CD45RA+ positively selected. The chain has TRBV5-5 and TRBJ2-4; D is unresolved. The receptor was isolated from a man aged 18 to 30 in good health. Some clones in this sample may be carry-over from other donors' samples. The CDR3 loop is CASSFGVDKNIQYF. As DNA, the CDR3 is TGTGCCAGCAGCTTCGGAGTGGACAAAAACATTCAGTACTTC.